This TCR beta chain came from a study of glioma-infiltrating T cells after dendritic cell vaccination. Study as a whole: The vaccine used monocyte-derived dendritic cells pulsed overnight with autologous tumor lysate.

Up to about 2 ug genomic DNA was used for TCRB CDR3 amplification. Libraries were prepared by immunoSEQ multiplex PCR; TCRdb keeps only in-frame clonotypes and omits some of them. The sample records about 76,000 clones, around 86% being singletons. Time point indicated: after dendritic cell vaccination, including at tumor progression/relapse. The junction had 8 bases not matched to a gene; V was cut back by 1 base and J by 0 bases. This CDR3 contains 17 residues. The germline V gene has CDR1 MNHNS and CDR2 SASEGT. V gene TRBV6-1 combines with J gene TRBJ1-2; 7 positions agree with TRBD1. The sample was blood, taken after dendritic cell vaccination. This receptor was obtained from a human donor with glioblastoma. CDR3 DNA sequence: TGTGCCAGCAGTGAAGGGTTAGGGGGCCCTACTAACTATGGCTACACCTTC. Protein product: CASSEGLGGPTNYGYTF.